These T cell receptor beta chains were read from a single sample in a study of cytomegalovirus exposure and HLA in healthy donors. Profiled with immunoSEQ multiplex PCR; TCRdb holds only in-frame clones, not every one. The sample holds 80,000 to 100,000 clones, 74% seen once. The sample taken for sequencing was PBMCs. Every receptor here comes from a man aged 30 to 39 in good health and CMV-seropositive. Both conserved end residues are part of each CDR3. D genes are given only for firm matches. Rows give clone size only sometimes, using once, few, many, or a class for an expanded clone.

>TRBV6-5|TRBJ1-5|NA|NA
CASSEVPRQPQHF
TGTGCCAGCAGCGAGGTCCCTCGCCAGCCCCAGCATTTT
>TRBV6-5|TRBJ2-7|NA|TRBD1
CASSYQTGSDEQYF
TGTGCCAGCAGCTACCAGACAGGGTCGGACGAGCAGTACTTC
>TRBV9|TRBJ2-2|NA|NA
CASSVARGTGELFF
TGTGCCAGCAGCGTAGCCCGGGGGACCGGGGAGCTGTTTTTT
>TRBV7-2|TRBJ1-5|NA|NA
CASTGGRNQPQHF
TGTGCCAGCACCGGGGGGAGGAATCAGCCCCAGCATTTT
>TRBV9|TRBJ1-1|NA|TRBD1
CASSVSGGMGGTEAFF
TGTGCCAGCAGCGTATCAGGGGGCATGGGCGGCACTGAAGCTTTCTTT
>TRBV7-2|TRBJ1-5|NA|NA
CASSTYRNQPQHF
TGTGCCAGCAGCACTTACAGGAATCAGCCCCAGCATTTT
>TRBV6-5|TRBJ2-5|NA|NA
CASSPNRLQETQYF
TGTGCCAGCAGCCCTAACAGACTACAAGAGACCCAGTACTTC
>TRBV6-6|TRBJ2-5|NA|TRBD2
CASQGLGGETQYF
TGTGCCAGCCAAGGACTAGGCGGGGAGACCCAGTACTTC
>TRBV2|TRBJ1-5|NA|TRBD1
CASSRRGTGGDQPQHF
TGTGCCAGCTCTCGCCGTGGGACAGGGGGCGATCAGCCCCAGCATTTT
>TRBV5-8|TRBJ1-5|NA|NA
CASSSGADQPQHF
TGTGCCAGCAGTTCAGGGGCGGATCAGCCCCAGCATTTT
>TRBV5-6|TRBJ2-5|NA|NA
CASTRSELVTQYF
TGTGCCAGCACTCGTAGCGAATTAGTGACCCAGTACTTC
>TRBV4-3|TRBJ1-4|NA|TRBD1
CASSPMTGGAGEKLFF
TGCGCCAGCAGCCCCATGACAGGGGGCGCTGGGGAAAAACTGTTTTTT
>TRBV5-4|TRBJ1-1|few|NA
CASMGYRDTEAFF
TGTGCCAGCATGGGGTACAGGGACACTGAAGCTTTCTTT
>TRBV7-9|TRBJ2-7|NA|TRBD1
CASSPGQGPTEQYF
TGTGCCAGCAGCCCAGGACAGGGGCCGACCGAGCAGTACTTC
>TRBV28|TRBJ2-1|once|TRBD2
CASDSAGGRNEQFF
TGTGCCAGCGACTCGGCGGGAGGGCGGAATGAGCAGTTCTTC
>TRBV7-9|TRBJ2-1|medium-sized|TRBD1
CASSYGTGSGNEQFF
TGTGCCAGCAGCTACGGGACAGGATCCGGCAATGAGCAGTTCTTC